Each of the 14 T cell receptor beta chains below was sequenced from the same sample in a study of response to subunit inactivated influenza vaccine. One entry per CDR3 protein, called by TCRdb with MiXCR from the RT-PCR reads. The sample gives over 800,000 distinct CDR3 sequences, around 20% of which show up once; about 10% is in the top ten. Specimen: PBMCs from blood, collected 5 days after vaccination. These receptors were obtained from a man aged 45-65 years who received an inactivated influenza vaccine.

This clonotype has only a few counts. The rearrangement links TRBV6-2 or TRBV6-3 to TRBJ2-7, with 7 bases identical to TRBD1. With 2 bases clipped from V and 2 bases from J, the junction kept 6 bases outside the gene matches. CDR1 is MNHEY and CDR2 is SVGEGT in the germline V gene. The CDR3 covers 15 residues. CDR3 DNA sequence: TGTGCCAGCAGTTACCGGGACAGTGGCCCCTACGAGCAGTACTTC. Amino acids: CASSYRDSGPYEQYF.

This clonotype was seen only a few times. The chain is built from TRBV3-1 and TRBJ2-6; D is uncertain. CDR1 is LGHDT and CDR2 is YNNKEL in the germline V gene (reference sequence). This CDR3 is 16 amino acids long. Trimming cost V 2 bases and J 4 bases, with 12 bases left between them. CDR3 in DNA: TGTGCCAGCAGCCAAAGTCAGTTAGTCGGGGCCAACGTCCTGACTTTC. Translation: CASSQSQLVGANVLTF.

A few counts support this clonotype. The CDR3 here is CASRLGQNTDTQYF. In DNA, the CDR3 is TGCGCCAGCAGACTGGGGCAAAATACAGATACGCAGTATTTT. This sequence joins TRBV5-1 and TRBJ2-3; maybe TRBD1 (5 bases). Germline V gene lookup returns CDR1 SGHRS and CDR2 YFSETQ. This CDR3 spans 14 amino acids. Deletions cut 5 bases from V and 3 bases from J, with 13 bases between.

This clonotype has only a few counts. The gene calls are TRBV7-2 and TRBJ1-1; maybe TRBD1 (5 bases). Germline V gives CDR1 SGHTA, CDR2 FQGNSA. Deletions cut 1 base from V and 0 bases from J, with 6 bases between. The CDR3 totals 14 residues. CDR3 sequence (DNA): TGTGCCAGCAGCTTAGTCAGGGTGAACACTGAAGCTTTCTTT. This codes for CASSLVRVNTEAFF.

Points on this clonotype: At one of its ends the junction is not consistent with the germline gene, which may arise from a read error. The rearrangement uses TRBV5-1 and TRBJ2-7; 8 bases agree with TRBD2. CDR1 SGHRS and CDR2 YFSETQ come from the germline V gene. The CDR3 has 14 amino acids. CDR3 region: CASSGVAGTYVQYF. DNA for the CDR3: TGCGCCAGCAGCGGAGTAGCGGGGACGTACGTGCAGTACTTC.

The J gene is TRBJ1-2, the V gene TRBV10-3; no firm D call. Looked up from germline, CDR1 is ENHRY and CDR2 is SYGVKD. The CDR3 is made up of 14 amino acids. Trimming stripped 0 bases from V and 6 bases from J, with 11 bases between. CDR3 in DNA: TGTGCCATCAGTGAGTCGTCAGTGGGGAATGGCTACACCTTC. The encoded protein is CAISESSVGNGYTF.

This clonotype was seen a few times. The chain joins TRBV6-5 to TRBJ2-7; no firm D call. The CDR3 has 15 residues. CDR1 and CDR2 from the germline V gene are MNHEY and SVGAGI. Trimming stripped 0 bases from V and 3 bases from J, with 12 bases between. As DNA, the CDR3 is TGTGCCAGCAGTTACTCGACCCAGAGCCACTACGAGCAGTACTTC. Its translation is CASSYSTQSHYEQYF.

This clonotype was counted a few times. The chain joins TRBV28 to TRBJ2-5; D is possibly TRBD1 (6 bases). The CDR3 sequence is 14 residues long. Germline loops: CDR1 MDHEN, CDR2 SYDVKM. Trimming took off 0 bases at V and 9 bases at J, with 14 bases between the two ends. CDR3 bases: TGTGCCAGCAGTTTATGGGGGGCCCCCGGCGCCCAGTACTTC. It is translated as CASSLWGAPGAQYF. Looking up the rest from reference TRBV28 and TRBJ2-5 gives the full variable domain: DVKVTQSSRYLVKRTGEKVFLECVQDMDHENMFWYRQDPGLGLRLIYFSYDVKMKEKGDIPEGYSVSREKKERFSLILESASTNQTSMYLCASSLWGAPGAQYFGPGTRLLVL.

Many counts were recorded for this clonotype. V is TRBV20-1 and J is TRBJ2-5; possible D gene TRBD1, 7 bases. The V end lost 5 bases, the J end lost 5 bases, and 15 bases lay between the germline ends. The CDR3 has 13 amino acids. Germline V CDR1 and CDR2: DFQATT, SNEGSKA (reference sequence). The CDR3 nucleotides are TGCAGTGCTCAGGGGGGCGTGGGGGAGACCCAGTACTTC. Protein: CSAQGGVGETQYF.

The chain couples TRBV15 to TRBJ2-4; 8 bases are shared with TRBD1. Trimming at V came to 0 bases and at J to 13 bases, leaving 5 bases not matched to a gene. The CDR3 is made up of 13 amino acids. Per germline, CDR1 LNHNV and CDR2 YYDKDF (reference sequence). The DNA of the CDR3 is TGTGCCACCAGCAGAGAAAACAGGGGGGTGCAGTACTTC. Translating gives CATSRENRGVQYF.

This chain joins TRBV20-1 and TRBJ2-1; the D gene is possibly TRBD1 (6 bases). CDR3 size: 16 residues. The germline gives CDR1 DFQATT, CDR2 SNEGSKA (reference sequence). V was pared by 0 bases and J by 4 bases, with 16 bases between. CDR3 sequence reads: CSARDALRGAYNEQFF. Written as DNA, the CDR3 is TGCAGTGCTAGAGATGCCCTCAGGGGCGCATACAATGAGCAGTTCTTC.

This clonotype was recorded at least ten times. The chain employs TRBV4-3 and TRBJ1-1; possibly TRBD1 for D (5 bases). Germline lookup yields CDR1 LGHNA and CDR2 YSLEER. Trimming left V 0 bases short and J 5 bases short, with 7 bases between. The CDR3 extends over 13 amino acids. The DNA of the CDR3 is TGCGCCAGCAGCCAAGAACGGGGGACTGAAGCTTTCTTT. Its translation is CASSQERGTEAFF.

The chain links TRBV4-1 to TRBJ2-7; D gene unclear. Germline CDR1 reads MGHRA; CDR2 reads YSYEKL. V was clipped by 1 base and J by 5 bases, with 9 bases between them. This CDR3 is 13 amino acids long. The CDR3 here is CASSQAAGNEQYF. CDR3 bases: TGCGCCAGCAGCCAAGCGGCTGGGAACGAGCAGTACTTC.

This clonotype was detected ten times or more. V gene TRBV11-1 combines with J gene TRBJ2-3; 12 bases align to TRBD2. J lost 8 bases, V lost 4 bases, and 16 bases had no gene match. This CDR3 is built from 18 residues. Germline lookup yields CDR1 SGHAT and CDR2 FQDESV (reference sequence). CDR3 sequence (DNA): TGTGCCAGCAGCTCAAAGGTTCGACTAGCGGGGGTTCAGGGTACGCAGTATTTT. Translated, it gives CASSSKVRLAGVQGTQYF.